These T cell receptor beta chains were read from a single sample in a study of radiation and T cells in renal cell carcinoma. TCRdb's table, derived via immunoSEQ multiplex PCR, lists solely in-frame clones and lacks some. In the table there are fewer than 200,000 clones, about 88% of which are singletons. Sequences were derived from blood, sampled from a patient whose treatment included radiotherapy and nephrectomy. The source is a woman aged 50 to 60 with renal cell carcinoma. The CDR3 runs from the conserved cysteine through the conserved F or W. D genes are given only for firm matches. Clone size is stated in some rows and not others, as once, few, many or a class when expanded.

d_gene	abundance	v_gene	j_gene	CDR3nt	CDR3aa
TRBD1	-	TRBV19	TRBJ2-2	TGTGCCAGTAGTCCCGACAGGGGGCCCACCGGGGAGCTGTTTTTT	CASSPDRGPTGELFF
TRBD2	-	TRBV15	TRBJ2-1	TGTGCCACCAGCACTCAGCGGGGGTCCTACAATGAGCAGTTCTTC	CATSTQRGSYNEQFF
-	-	TRBV9	TRBJ2-5	TGTGCCAGCAGCGTGGGATTAAAAGAGACCCAGTACTTC	CASSVGLKETQYF
TRBD1	-	TRBV9	TRBJ1-1	TGTGCCAGCAGCGTAAGGGGACAGACCTCTGAAGCTTTCTTT	CASSVRGQTSEAFF
-	-	TRBV19	TRBJ1-3	TGTGCCAGTAGTGTGGATTCCTCTGGAAACACCATATATTTT	CASSVDSSGNTIYF
-	-	TRBV25-1	TRBJ2-1	TGTGCCAGCAGTGAACCTAGTCCCTACAATGAGCAGTTCTTC	CASSEPSPYNEQFF
-	-	TRBV25-1	TRBJ2-1	TGTGCCAGCAGTGCAGGGCGGGACTACAATGAGCAGTTCTTC	CASSAGRDYNEQFF
TRBD1	-	TRBV11-2	TRBJ2-5	TGTGCCAGCAGCTCCGGACAGGGGGACAACCAAGAGACCCAGTACTTC	CASSSGQGDNQETQYF
TRBD1	-	TRBV5-5	TRBJ1-1	TGTGCCAGCAGCTTGGCGAGTGCGACAGGGGTCATGAACACTGAAGCTTTCTTT	CASSLASATGVMNTEAFF
-	-	TRBV19	TRBJ1-2	TGTGCCAGTAGTAGGGACTCGGTCGGCTACACCTTC	CASSRDSVGYTF
-	-	TRBV2	TRBJ1-5	TGTGCCAGCAGTGGGGGGGTTGGCAATCAGCCCCAGCATTTT	CASSGGVGNQPQHF
TRBD2	-	TRBV9	TRBJ2-1	TGTGCCAGCAGCACACAACTAGCGGGGGAAGGGAATGAGCAGTTCTTC	CASSTQLAGEGNEQFF
-	-	TRBV4-3	TRBJ2-3	TGCGCCAGCAGCCCGCCGGGGGCGGAGACGCAGTATTTT	CASSPPGAETQYF
-	-	TRBV7-6	TRBJ2-7	TGTGCCAGCAGCTCAGGGGGAGGGTACGAGCAGTACTTC	CASSSGGGYEQYF
-	-	TRBV7-9	TRBJ2-2	TGTGCCAGCAGCCCCAGGGCAGGGGCGAACACCGGGGAGCTGTTTTTT	CASSPRAGANTGELFF
TRBD1	-	TRBV28	TRBJ1-4	TGTGCCAGCAGTACCCCCGGGACAGGAGAGGAAAAACTGTTTTTT	CASSTPGTGEEKLFF
-	-	TRBV10-3	TRBJ1-2	TGTGCCATCGGCCGGGACAAAGGACTTCATGGCTACACCTTC	CAIGRDKGLHGYTF
-	few	TRBV6-1	TRBJ2-7	TGTGCCAGCAGTATAGGGACATCAGCCTACGAGCAGTACTTC	CASSIGTSAYEQYF
TRBD1	-	TRBV7-9	TRBJ1-2	TGTGCCAGCAGCCCGGCAACAGGGGCCTGGTATGGCTACACCTTC	CASSPATGAWYGYTF
TRBD1	few	TRBV30	TRBJ1-1	TGTGCCCGGACAAGGGGGCCGAATACTGAAGCTTTCTTT	CARTRGPNTEAFF
TRBD1	-	TRBV28	TRBJ2-7	TGTGCCAGCAGGGGGACAGGGAACAACGAGCAGTACTTC	CASRGTGNNEQYF
-	-	TRBV19	TRBJ2-1	TGTGCCACAATCAAGGGGAGGAACTACAATGAGCAGTTCTTC	CATIKGRNYNEQFF
TRBD2	-	TRBV5-1	TRBJ2-5	TGCGCCAGCAGCCAATGGCGGGGGGGCCGTGAGACCCAGTACTTC	CASSQWRGGRETQYF
-	-	TRBV6-6	TRBJ1-5	TGTGCCAGCAGGGTAAACAATCAGCCCCAGCATTTT	CASRVNNQPQHF
TRBD2	-	TRBV4-1	TRBJ2-7	TGCGCCAGCAGCCAACCGGCTAGCGGGGGCTCGTACGAGCAGTACTTC	CASSQPASGGSYEQYF
-	-	TRBV2	TRBJ2-3	TGTGCCAGTGGTGAGACGGGGGTCCGTGCAGATACGCAGTATTTT	CASGETGVRADTQYF